This T cell receptor beta chain was sequenced during a study of T cell clonotyping in hematopoietic cell transplantation. The study, taken as a whole, reports: Pathologically expanded recipient clonotypes increased progressively from day 30 to day 180 as diversity fell.

With respect to this clone: The antigen remains undetermined.

Generated by immunoSEQ multiplex PCR, the TCRdb table keeps only in-frame clones and is missing some. The sample shows fewer than 15,000 clones, roughly 89% of them seen only once. Blood collection times were about day -28 and days 30, 100, 180 posttransplant. In germline, CDR1 is SGHNT, CDR2 YYREEE (reference sequence). CDR3 length: 14 amino acids. Trimming removed 4 bases from V and 4 bases from J, with 13 bases in between. Sequencing used PBMCs, obtained 100 days after allogeneic stem cell transplant. This receptor was taken from a female patient in her 50s who had an allogeneic stem cell transplant from an unrelated donor, so the T cells may come from the graft donor. Some clones in this sample may be carry-over from other donors' samples. This chain links TRBV5-4 with TRBJ2-3, with TRBD2 as a possible D gene (5 bases). DNA of the CDR3: TGTGCCAGCAGCCCGGACTTGCTGCCAGATACGCAGTATTTT. It is translated as CASSPDLLPDTQYF. Using reference TRBV5-4 and TRBJ2-3 for the parts outside the CDR3, the full variable domain is ETGVTQSPTHLIKTRGQQVTLRCSSQSGHNTVSWYQQALGQGPQFIFQYYREEENGRGNFPPRFSGLQFPNYSSELNVNALELDDSALYLCASSPDLLPDTQYFGPGTRLTVL.